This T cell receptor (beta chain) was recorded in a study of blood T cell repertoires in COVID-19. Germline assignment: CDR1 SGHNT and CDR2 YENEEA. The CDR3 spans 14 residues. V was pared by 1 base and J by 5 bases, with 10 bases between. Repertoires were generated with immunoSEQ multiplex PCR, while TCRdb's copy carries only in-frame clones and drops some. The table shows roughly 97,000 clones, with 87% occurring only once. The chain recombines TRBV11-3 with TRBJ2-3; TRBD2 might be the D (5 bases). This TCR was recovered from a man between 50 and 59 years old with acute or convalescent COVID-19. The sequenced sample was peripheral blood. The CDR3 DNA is TGTGCCAGCAGCTTAGGGTTAGAGGGAGATACGCAGTATTTT. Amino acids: CASSLGLEGDTQYF. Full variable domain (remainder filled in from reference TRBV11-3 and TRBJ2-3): EAGVVQSPRYKIIEKKQPVAFWCNPISGHNTLYWYLQNLGQGPELLIRYENEEAVDDSQLPKDRFSAERLKGVDSTLKIQPAELGDSAVYLCASSLGLEGDTQYFGPGTRLTVL.